The rows below give T cell receptor beta chains drawn from one sample of a study of kidney transplant recipient with SARS-CoV-2 infection. TCRdb analysed the reads with MiXCR anew, one entry per CDR3 protein. Of approximately 250,000 distinct CDR3 sequences in the sample, about 28% were seen once. Sequenced here: a blood sample, sampled at baseline and on day 111 from a kidney transplant recipient. The receptor source for this set is a male patient in his thirties who had COVID-19 and was a kidney transplant recipient. The graft donor may be the source of some T cells. CDR3s include the opening cysteine and the closing phenylalanine or tryptophan. D genes are given only for firm matches. Part of the rows lack a size; the others show once, few, many or a class for expanded clones.

V: TRBV12-5; J: TRBJ2-1; D: NA; size: few; CDR3: CASGLEVASVQFF; DNA: TGTGCTAGTGGTTTGGAAGTGGCTAGTGTACAGTTCTTC
V: TRBV6-1; J: TRBJ2-3; D: TRBD2; size: NA; CDR3: CASSEEISGFLGRSTDTQYF; DNA: TGTGCCAGCAGTGAAGAGATTAGCGGGTTCCTCGGTAGGAGCACAGATACGCAGTATTTT
V: TRBV11-2; J: TRBJ1-1; D: NA; size: many; CDR3: CASSLATYTEAFF; DNA: TGTGCCAGCAGCTTAGCGACGTACACTGAAGCTTTCTTT
V: TRBV10-3; J: TRBJ2-7; D: TRBD2; size: many; CDR3: CAISESSGRFYEQYF; DNA: TGTGCCATCAGTGAATCTAGCGGGAGGTTTTACGAGCAGTACTTC
V: TRBV12-3/TRBV12-4; J: TRBJ1-5; D: NA; size: many; CDR3: CASRRRDSNQPQHF; DNA: TGTGCCAGCAGACGCCGGGACAGCAATCAGCCCCAGCATTTT
V: TRBV5-8; J: TRBJ2-1; D: TRBD2; size: NA; CDR3: CASSHGTVSGRMDEQFF; DNA: TGTGCCAGCAGCCACGGTACCGTGAGCGGGAGAATGGATGAGCAGTTCTTC
V: TRBV3-1; J: TRBJ2-1; D: TRBD2; size: many; CDR3: CASSSPGIAGYNEQFF; DNA: TGTGCCAGCAGCTCCCCCGGGATAGCGGGATACAATGAGCAGTTCTTC
V: TRBV7-9; J: TRBJ1-2; D: NA; size: many; CDR3: CASSLAGREGGYGYTF; DNA: TGTGCCAGCAGCTTAGCGGGAAGGGAGGGCGGCTATGGCTACACCTTC
V: TRBV6-5; J: TRBJ1-1; D: NA; size: many; CDR3: CASSRITTGFPIEAFF; DNA: TGTGCCAGCTCACGGATCACCACAGGGTTCCCGATAGAAGCTTTCTTT
V: TRBV3-1; J: TRBJ2-2; D: NA; size: many; CDR3: CASSQEDGGYTGELFF; DNA: TGTGCCAGCAGCCAAGAGGACGGGGGCTACACCGGGGAGCTGTTTTTT
V: TRBV11-2; J: TRBJ2-3; D: TRBD2; size: few; CDR3: CASSPSRASGGTDTQYF; DNA: TGTGCCAGCAGCCCAAGCCGGGCTAGCGGGGGCACAGATACGCAGTATTTT
V: TRBV27; J: TRBJ1-6; D: NA; size: many; CDR3: CASSFGGGTNSPLHF; DNA: TGTGCCAGCAGTTTCGGTGGGGGGACTAATTCACCCCTCCACTTT
V: TRBV19; J: TRBJ2-4; D: NA; size: NA; CDR3: CASMGWENIQYF; DNA: TGTGCCAGTATGGGATGGGAAAACATTCAGTACTTC
V: TRBV11-2; J: TRBJ1-4; D: NA; size: many; CDR3: CASSLLGGTNEKLFF; DNA: TGTGCCAGCAGCTTATTGGGCGGTACTAATGAAAAACTGTTTTTT
V: TRBV5-8; J: TRBJ1-2; D: NA; size: NA; CDR3: CASQPSHPRKTYGYTF; DNA: TGTGCCAGCCAGCCGTCTCATCCACGAAAGACCTATGGCTACACCTTC
V: TRBV5-1; J: TRBJ2-6; D: NA; size: many; CDR3: CASPGSSVTKSGQRLTF; DNA: TGCGCCAGCCCGGGATCATCGGTCACAAAGTCGGGCCAACGTCTGACTTTC
V: TRBV16; J: TRBJ1-2; D: NA; size: NA; CDR3: CASSGLWVVRKTYGYTF; DNA: TGTGCCAGCAGCGGGTTATGGGTCGTTAGAAAGACCTATGGCTACACCTTC
V: TRBV2; J: TRBJ2-2; D: NA; size: many; CDR3: CASSPRGVAGELFF; DNA: TGTGCCAGCAGCCCCCGTGGGGTCGCCGGGGAGCTGTTTTTT
V: TRBV16; J: TRBJ1-2; D: NA; size: NA; CDR3: CASSMGTAYGYTF; DNA: TGTGCCAGCAGCATGGGGACGGCATATGGCTACACCTTC
V: TRBV7-2; J: TRBJ1-2; D: NA; size: many; CDR3: CASSSPARDGKTYGYTF; DNA: TGTGCCAGCAGCAGTCCAGCCAGAGACGGAAAGACCTATGGCTACACCTTC
V: TRBV11-1; J: TRBJ1-2; D: NA; size: NA; CDR3: CASSLFTKAGKTYGYTF; DNA: TGTGCCAGCAGCTTGTTCACTAAGGCTGGAAAGACCTATGGCTACACCTTC
V: TRBV11-2; J: TRBJ2-1; D: NA; size: many; CDR3: CASSLDYSYNEQFF; DNA: TGTGCCAGCAGCCTAGACTACTCCTACAATGAGCAGTTCTTC
V: TRBV5-1; J: TRBJ2-3; D: TRBD1; size: NA; CDR3: CASSLVGTGVQDTQYF; DNA: TGCGCCAGCAGCTTGGTGGGGACAGGGGTGCAGGATACGCAGTATTTT
V: TRBV2; J: TRBJ2-3; D: TRBD2; size: few; CDR3: CASTIKRGADTQYF; DNA: TGTGCCAGCACCATCAAGCGGGGGGCAGATACGCAGTATTTT
V: TRBV4-3; J: TRBJ2-1; D: TRBD2; size: NA; CDR3: CASSPQTSEAYNEQFF; DNA: TGCGCCAGCAGCCCACAAACTAGCGAGGCCTACAATGAGCAGTTCTTC
V: TRBV6-5; J: TRBJ2-6; D: NA; size: NA; CDR3: CASSYSNSQPSGANVLTF; DNA: TGTGCCAGCAGTTACTCGAACAGCCAACCCTCTGGGGCCAACGTCCTGACTTTC